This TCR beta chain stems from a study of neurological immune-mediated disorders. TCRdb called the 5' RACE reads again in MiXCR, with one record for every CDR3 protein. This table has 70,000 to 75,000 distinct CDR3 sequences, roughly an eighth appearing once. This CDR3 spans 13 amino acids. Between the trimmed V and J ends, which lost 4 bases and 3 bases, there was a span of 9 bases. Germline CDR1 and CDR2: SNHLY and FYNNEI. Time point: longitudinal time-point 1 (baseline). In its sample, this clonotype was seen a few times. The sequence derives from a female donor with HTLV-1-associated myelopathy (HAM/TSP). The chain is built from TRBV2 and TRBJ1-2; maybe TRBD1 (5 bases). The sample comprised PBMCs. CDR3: CASSARGDYGYTF. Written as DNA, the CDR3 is TGTGCCAGCAGTGCGCGGGGGGACTATGGCTACACCTTC. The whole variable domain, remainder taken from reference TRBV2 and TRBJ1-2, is EPEVTQTPSHQVTQMGQEVILRCVPISNHLYFYWYRQILGQKVEFLVSFYNNEISEKSEIFDDQFSVERPDGSNFTLKIRSTKLEDSAMYFCASSARGDYGYTFGSGTRLTVV.